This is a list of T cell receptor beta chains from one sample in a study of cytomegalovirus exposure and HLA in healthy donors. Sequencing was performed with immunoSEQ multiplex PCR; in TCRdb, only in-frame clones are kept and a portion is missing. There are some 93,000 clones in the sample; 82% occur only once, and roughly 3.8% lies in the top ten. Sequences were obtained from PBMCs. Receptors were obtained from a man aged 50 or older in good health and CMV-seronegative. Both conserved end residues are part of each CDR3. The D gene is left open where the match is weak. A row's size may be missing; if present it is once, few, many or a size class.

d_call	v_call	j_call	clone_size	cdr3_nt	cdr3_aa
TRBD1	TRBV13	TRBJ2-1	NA	TGTGCCAGCAGCTCCCGACAGGGGGCGTTCAACTACAATGAGCAGTTCTTC	CASSSRQGAFNYNEQFF
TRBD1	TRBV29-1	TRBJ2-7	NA	TGCAGCGTTCAGACAGGGGACGAGCAGTACTTC	CSVQTGDEQYF
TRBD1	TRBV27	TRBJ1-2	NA	TGTGCCAGCAGTCCCCTTCAGGACAGGGTGGGTGACTATGGCTACACCTTC	CASSPLQDRVGDYGYTF
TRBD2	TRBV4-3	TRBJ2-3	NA	TGCGCCAGCAGCCAGGGACTAGCGGGAAAAGATACGCAGTATTTT	CASSQGLAGKDTQYF
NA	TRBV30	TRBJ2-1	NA	TGTGCCTGGGGGAGGGGTCCGCTTCCAGGGGAGAATGAGCAGTTCTTC	CAWGRGPLPGENEQFF
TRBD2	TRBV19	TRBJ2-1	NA	TGTGCCAGTACGGGCGGGAGTGCCTACAATGAGCAGTTCTTC	CASTGGSAYNEQFF
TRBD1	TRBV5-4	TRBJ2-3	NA	TGTGCCAGCAGCTTGGCCCGAGGACAGGGTACAGATACGCAGTATTTT	CASSLARGQGTDTQYF
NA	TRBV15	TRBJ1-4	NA	TGTGCCACCAGCAGACCAGTGTGGACTAATGAAAAACTGTTTTTT	CATSRPVWTNEKLFF
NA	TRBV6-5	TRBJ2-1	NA	TGTGCCAGCAGGCAGGGCGATGAGCAGTTCTTC	CASRQGDEQFF
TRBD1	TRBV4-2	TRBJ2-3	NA	TGTGCCAGCAGCCGGCAGGACAGGGCTGCAGATACGCAGTATTTT	CASSRQDRAADTQYF
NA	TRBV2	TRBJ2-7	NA	TGTGCCAGCCACAGGGAGAGCTCCTACGAGCAGTACTTC	CASHRESSYEQYF
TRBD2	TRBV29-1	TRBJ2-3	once	TGCAGCCCTAGCTCGGAGTGGGGGGGGACAGATACGCAGTATTTT	CSPSSEWGGTDTQYF
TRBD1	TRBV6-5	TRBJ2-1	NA	TGTGCCAGCAGTTACGGACAGGGTACCTACAATGAGCAGTTCTTC	CASSYGQGTYNEQFF
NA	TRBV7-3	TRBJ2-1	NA	TGTGCCAGCAGCTTAACGGCCTTACTACCCTACAATGAGCAGTTCTTC	CASSLTALLPYNEQFF
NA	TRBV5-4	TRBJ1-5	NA	TGTGCCAGCAGCTTGGGGGGCGAGATGAATCAGCCCCAGCATTTT	CASSLGGEMNQPQHF
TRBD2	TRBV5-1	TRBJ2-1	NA	TGCGCCAGCAGTTTAGAGCGGGGGGACAATGAGCAGTTCTTC	CASSLERGDNEQFF
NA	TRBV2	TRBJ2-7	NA	TGTGCCAGCAGGCCGGGACACCTCTACGAGCAGTACTTC	CASRPGHLYEQYF
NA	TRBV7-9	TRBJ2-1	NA	TGTGCCAGTGCTGAGGGGGGGTACAATGAGCAGTTCTTC	CASAEGGYNEQFF
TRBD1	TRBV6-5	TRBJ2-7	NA	TGTGCCAGCAGTTCAGGGACAGGGCGATTTTCCTACGAGCAGTACTTC	CASSSGTGRFSYEQYF
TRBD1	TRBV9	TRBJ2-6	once	TGTGCCAGCAGGGAAGGACAGGGGGAAACTTCTGGGGCCAACGTCCTGACTTTC	CASREGQGETSGANVLTF
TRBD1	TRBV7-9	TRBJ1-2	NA	TGTGCCAGCAGCTTAGTAGGGGGCAGTGGCTACACCTTC	CASSLVGGSGYTF
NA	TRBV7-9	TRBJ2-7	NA	TGTGCCAGCAGCTTAGGGGGGACACTTGTCTCCGAGCAGTACTTC	CASSLGGTLVSEQYF
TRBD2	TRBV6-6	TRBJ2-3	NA	TGTGCCAGCAGAGGGACCGGGACTAGCATACCCCCGGAGTATTTT	CASRGTGTSIPPEYF
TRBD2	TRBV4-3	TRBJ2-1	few	TGCGCCAGCACCCGATCCTTAGCGGGAGAAGGGAATGAGCAGTTCTTC	CASTRSLAGEGNEQFF
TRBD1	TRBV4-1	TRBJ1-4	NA	TGCGCCAGCAGCCAAAAGGACAGGGGTGCAACTAATGAAAAACTGTTTTTT	CASSQKDRGATNEKLFF
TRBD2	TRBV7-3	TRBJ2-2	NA	TGTGCCAGCAGCGTAAGGGAGGGGACCGGGGAGCTGTTTTTT	CASSVREGTGELFF
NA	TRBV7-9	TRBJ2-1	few	TGTGCCAGCAGCGAATATACCGGGACTAGGGGGCTCAACAATGAGCAGTTCTTC	CASSEYTGTRGLNNEQFF
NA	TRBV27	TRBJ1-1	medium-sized	TGTGCCAGCAGTTCAGTGAACACTGAAGCTTTCTTT	CASSSVNTEAFF